One and the same sample provided the 9 T cell receptor beta chains below, sequenced in a study of T cells in Graves' hyperthyroidism and ophthalmopathy. The source material, RNA transcripts, was used to amplify TCR beta CDR3 regions. Carried out on the TCR CDR3, a first-round RT-PCR used the HTBI primer set. TCRdb redid the calling of the multiplex PCR reads with MiXCR, one entry per CDR3 protein. The repertoire holds approximately 380,000 distinct CDR3 sequences, with roughly an eighth as singletons. The sequencing input was blood. The receptors derive from a man aged 45-65 years with Graves' ophthalmopathy.

The chain couples TRBV3-1 to TRBJ2-1; D is uncertain. The CDR3 totals 12 residues. V was pared by 3 bases and J by 8 bases, with 8 bases between. Looked up from germline, CDR1 is LGHDT and CDR2 is YNNKEL (reference sequence). CDR3 DNA sequence: TGTGCCAGCAGCCACGTGTTGGATGAGCAGTTCTTC. Its protein product is CASSHVLDEQFF.

This clonotype was recorded many times. The rearrangement links TRBV29-1 to TRBJ2-7, with TRBD1 matching 10 bases. The CDR3 sequence is 15 residues long. In germline, CDR1 is SQVTM, CDR2 ANQGSEA. V was clipped by 6 bases and J by 0 bases; unmatched bases: 8. The CDR3 region has the DNA TGCAGCGTCGACCCGGGACAGGGGACCTCCTACGAGCAGTACTTC. It is translated as CSVDPGQGTSYEQYF.

The table lists this clonotype with many counts. V gene TRBV29-1 combines with J gene TRBJ2-7; D tentatively reads TRBD1 or TRBD2 (5 bases each). V shed 0 bases and J shed 4 bases, with 16 bases lying between them. This CDR3 has 15 residues. Germline lookup yields CDR1 SQVTM and CDR2 ANQGSEA. DNA of the CDR3: TGCAGCGTTGAAGATCCCGGGGCTGGGCAATACGAGCAGTACTTC. Residues: CSVEDPGAGQYEQYF.

The V call is TRBV24-1, the J call TRBJ2-3, with 8 bases fitting TRBD1. CDR1 is KGHDR, CDR2 SFDVKD, per germline. The CDR3 runs 16 residues. The ends lost 3 bases at V and 0 bases at J; junction bases unmatched: 4. Here the CDR3 DNA reads TGTGCCACCAGTGATCCAGGGGGCACTAGCACAGATACGCAGTATTTT. Translation gives CATSDPGGTSTDTQYF.

The gene calls are TRBV4-1 and TRBJ2-2, with D perhaps TRBD2 (5 bases). The CDR3 is made up of 15 amino acids. CDR1 is MGHRA, CDR2 YSYEKL, per germline. The ends were cut back, 4 bases at V and 5 bases at J, with 14 bases in the middle. As DNA, the CDR3 is TGCGCCAGCAGCCCGTACAGCTCGGGAACCGGGGAGCTGTTTTTT. Residues: CASSPYSSGTGELFF.

The V gene is TRBV7-8, the J gene TRBJ2-7; 9 positions agree with TRBD2. CDR1 SGHVS and CDR2 FQNEAQ come from the germline V gene. The V segment lost 1 base and the J segment 7 bases; nucleotides outside the gene matches: 5. The CDR3 extends over 14 amino acids. The CDR3 loop reads CASSLGGRAVEQYF. CDR3 bases: TGTGCCAGCAGCTTAGGCGGGAGGGCCGTTGAGCAGTACTTC.

This clonotype was detected many times. The rearrangement joins TRBV28 to TRBJ2-2; D is ambiguous. Germline V gene lookup returns CDR1 MDHEN and CDR2 SYDVKM. V shed 3 bases and J shed 0 bases, with 2 bases lying between them. The CDR3 spans 13 residues. The CDR3: CASSFANTGELFF. The CDR3 DNA is TGTGCCAGCAGTTTCGCGAACACCGGGGAGCTGTTTTTT.

With regard to this clonotype: This clone may be a read error of a much larger clone one base away. The chain is built from TRBV7-2 and TRBJ2-3, with D unclear. CDR1 SGHTA and CDR2 FQGNSA come from the germline V gene. V lost 1 base, J lost 2 bases, and 13 bases lay in between. This CDR3 is 16 amino acids long. CDR3 sequence: CASSLVSLSATDTQYF. The DNA for the CDR3 is TGTGCCAGCAGCTTAGTGAGCCTTTCGGCCACAGATACGCAGTATTTT.

This clonotype was recorded many times. V gene TRBV3-1 combines with J gene TRBJ2-7; 13 nucleotides align to TRBD2. The germline gives CDR1 LGHDT, CDR2 YNNKEL (reference sequence). After removal of 4 bases from V and 6 bases from J, the junction contained 9 bases not matched to a gene. This CDR3 region has 16 residues. CDR3 coding DNA: TGTGCCAGCAGCCGCGGGACTAGCGGGAACTTTTTCGAGCAGTACTTC. It is translated as CASSRGTSGNFFEQYF.